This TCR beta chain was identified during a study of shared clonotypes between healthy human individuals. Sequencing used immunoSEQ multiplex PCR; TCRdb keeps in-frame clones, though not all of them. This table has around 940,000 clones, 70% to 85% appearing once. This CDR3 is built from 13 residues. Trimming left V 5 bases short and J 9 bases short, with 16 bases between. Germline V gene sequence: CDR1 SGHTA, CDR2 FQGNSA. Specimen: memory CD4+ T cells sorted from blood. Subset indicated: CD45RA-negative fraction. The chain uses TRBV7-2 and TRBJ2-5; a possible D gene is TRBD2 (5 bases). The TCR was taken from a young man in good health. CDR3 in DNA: TGTGCCAGCAGCCAAGCATTAATCGGGGCCCAGTACTTC. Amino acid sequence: CASSQALIGAQYF.